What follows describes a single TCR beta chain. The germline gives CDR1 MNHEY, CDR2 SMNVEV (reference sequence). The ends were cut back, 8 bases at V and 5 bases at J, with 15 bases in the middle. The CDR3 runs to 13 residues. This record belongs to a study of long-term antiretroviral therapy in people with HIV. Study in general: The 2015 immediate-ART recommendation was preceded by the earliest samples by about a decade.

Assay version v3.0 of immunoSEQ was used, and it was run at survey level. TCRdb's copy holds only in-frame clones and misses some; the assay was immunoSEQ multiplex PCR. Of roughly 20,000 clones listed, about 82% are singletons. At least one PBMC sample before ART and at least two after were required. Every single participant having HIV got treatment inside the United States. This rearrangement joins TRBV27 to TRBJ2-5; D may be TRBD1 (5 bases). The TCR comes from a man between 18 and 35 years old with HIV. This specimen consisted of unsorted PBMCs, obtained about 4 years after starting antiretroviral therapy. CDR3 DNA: TGTGCCAGCGGGTCAGGGTTTTGGGAGACCCAGTACTTC. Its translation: CASGSGFWETQYF.